Below are 27 T cell receptor beta chains sequenced from a single sample in a study of cytomegalovirus exposure and HLA in healthy donors. The PCR used 60 Vbeta and 13 Jbeta primers. Method: immunoSEQ multiplex PCR; TCRdb's copy keeps in-frame clones and lacks some. The table records approximately 68,000 clones, roughly four fifths of them present only once. Sequencing was carried out using PBMCs. The receptor set was obtained from a woman aged 25 to 39 in good health and CMV-seropositive.

The V and J genes are TRBV6-5 and TRBJ1-5, with D perhaps matching TRBD1 (5 bases). The CDR3 totals 14 residues. CDR1 and CDR2 from the germline V gene are MNHEY and SVGAGI. V shed 6 bases and J shed 7 bases, with 16 bases lying between them. The CDR3: CASSRLGGKQPQHF. The CDR3 bases are TGTGCCAGCAGCCGACTGGGGGGAAAGCAGCCCCAGCATTTT.

The chain is built from TRBV7-9 and TRBJ2-1; 9 bases map to TRBD2. The CDR3 totals 15 residues. Trimming took 2 bases from V and 8 from J; bases not matched to a gene: 7. Germline-derived CDR1 and CDR2 are SEHNR and FQNEAQ (reference sequence). CDR3 residues: CASSLLRKREDEQFF. The CDR3, as DNA: TGTGCCAGCAGCTTATTAAGAAAGCGGGAGGATGAGCAGTTCTTC.

The chain is built from TRBV6-5 and TRBJ1-1; TRBD1 matches 9 bases. The ends lost 2 bases at V and 4 bases at J; junction bases unmatched: 5. The CDR3 loop spans 15 amino acids. CDR1 MNHEY and CDR2 SVGAGI come from the germline V gene. This CDR3 reads CASSYTGTGTTEAFF. DNA of the CDR3: TGTGCCAGCAGTTACACAGGGACAGGGACCACTGAAGCTTTCTTT.

The chain employs TRBV27 and TRBJ1-5; the D is unclear. The CDR3 has 13 amino acids. CDR1 is MNHEY and CDR2 is SMNVEV in the germline V gene (reference sequence). Trimming removed 4 bases from V and 1 base from J, with 5 bases in between. CDR3 coding DNA: TGTGCCAGCAGTTACGGGAGCAATCAGCCCCAGCATTTT. Its protein product is CASSYGSNQPQHF.

The chain couples TRBV11-3 to TRBJ2-4, with 10 bases fitting TRBD1. V lost 4 bases to trimming and J lost 2 bases; unmatched junction nucleotides: 5. The germline gives CDR1 SGHNT, CDR2 YENEEA. The CDR3 totals 16 residues. CDR3 nucleotides: TGTGCCAGCAGCTCCGGGACAGGGGATTCCAAAAACATTCAGTACTTC. Its translation: CASSSGTGDSKNIQYF.

In its sample, this clone was seen a few times. This chain joins TRBV5-1 and TRBJ2-2, with TRBD1 matching 7 bases. Looked up from germline, CDR1 is SGHRS and CDR2 is YFSETQ. The CDR3 extends over 15 amino acids. The junction had 3 bases not matched to a gene; V was cut back by 3 bases and J by 1 base. CDR3 region: CASSWRQGNTGELFF. The CDR3 coding sequence is TGCGCCAGCAGCTGGAGACAGGGGAACACCGGGGAGCTGTTTTTT.

V usage is TRBV27 and J usage is TRBJ1-3; D possibly corresponds to TRBD1 (5 bases). Trimming pared 4 bases from V and 1 base from J, leaving 11 bases between. The germline V gene has CDR1 MNHEY and CDR2 SMNVEV (reference sequence). This CDR3 has 15 residues. The CDR3 region has the DNA TGTGCCAGCAGTTCAGGGAAAGGATCTGGAAACACCATATATTTT. Residues: CASSSGKGSGNTIYF.

V gene TRBV10-3 combines with J gene TRBJ2-6; 10 positions agree with TRBD1. Losses at the gene ends were 3 bases for V and 0 bases for J; bases not matched to a gene: 5. The CDR3 totals 18 residues. Germline V gene lookup returns CDR1 ENHRY and CDR2 SYGVKD. Here the CDR3 reads CAISEDRGRPSGANVLTF. Here the CDR3 DNA reads TGTGCCATCAGTGAAGACAGGGGGCGTCCCTCTGGGGCCAACGTCCTGACTTTC.

V is TRBV29-1 and J is TRBJ2-1, with TRBD2 as a possible D gene (5 bases). V lost 4 bases and J 0 bases, leaving 7 bases between the germline ends. The germline gives CDR1 SQVTM, CDR2 ANQGSEA. This CDR3 is 13 amino acids long. This CDR3 is CSVGESSYNEQFF. For the CDR3, the DNA is TGCAGCGTTGGGGAGAGCTCCTACAATGAGCAGTTCTTC.

This clone was counted once. V is TRBV7-2 and J is TRBJ1-2, with TRBD1 identical over 8 bases. The trim removed 4 bases at V and 7 bases at J, leaving 11 bases unmatched. Germline V CDR1 and CDR2: SGHTA, FQGNSA. The CDR3 covers 15 residues. CDR3 sequence (DNA): TGTGCCAGCAGCTCACCTACCAGGGGGCCCTCTGGCTACACCTTC. This codes for CASSSPTRGPSGYTF.

This chain joins TRBV4-1 and TRBJ1-6; TRBD1 aligns across 7 bases. After removal of 4 bases from V and 6 bases from J, the junction contained 9 bases not matched to a gene. Germline V gives CDR1 MGHRA, CDR2 YSYEKL. The CDR3 covers 16 residues. As DNA, the CDR3 is TGCGCCAGCAGCCCCACCCAGACAGGGCGTAATTCACCCCTCCACTTT. This codes for CASSPTQTGRNSPLHF.

This clone was recorded once. The genes are TRBV2 and TRBJ2-3; 9 nucleotides line up with TRBD2. CDR3 length: 14 amino acids. Germline values: CDR1 SNHLY, CDR2 FYNNEI. The J segment lost 5 bases and the V segment lost 2 bases, leaving 2 bases of the junction unmatched. For the CDR3, the DNA is TGTGCCAGCAGTGAACTTAGCGGGAGAGATACGCAGTATTTT. Translated, it gives CASSELSGRDTQYF.

The chain is built from TRBV10-3 and TRBJ2-7; TRBD1 matches at 10 bases. V shed 4 bases and J 4 bases; nucleotides not matched to a gene: 4. Per the germline V gene, CDR1 is ENHRY and CDR2 is SYGVKD. This CDR3 contains 14 residues. This chain's CDR3 is CAISGDRGRYEQYF. The CDR3 DNA follows: TGTGCCATCAGTGGCGACAGGGGGCGATACGAGCAGTACTTC.

V and J are TRBV9 and TRBJ1-1, with D possibly TRBD1 on 5 matching bases. V was shortened by 1 base and J by 2 bases, with 9 bases between the two germline ends. The CDR3 contains 14 residues. CDR1 is SGDLS and CDR2 is YYNGEE in the germline V gene. The CDR3 bases are TGTGCCAGCAGCGTAATAGGGGAAAACACTGAAGCTTTCTTT. This codes for CASSVIGENTEAFF.

This chain uses TRBV16 with TRBJ1-5; D gene unclear. This CDR3 contains 16 residues. Germline-derived CDR1 and CDR2 are KGHSY and FQNENV. V gave up 2 bases and J gave up 3 bases, with 14 bases separating them. DNA for the CDR3: TGTGCCAGCAGCCAACCTATCGGTGGTCCCAATCAGCCCCAGCATTTT. Its translation: CASSQPIGGPNQPQHF.

V and J are TRBV28 and TRBJ1-5; 7 nucleotides line up with TRBD1. From germline, CDR1 is MDHEN and CDR2 SYDVKM. The V segment lost 8 bases and the J segment 0 bases; nucleotides outside the gene matches: 4. This CDR3 is built from 14 residues. The CDR3 region is CASWTGNSNQPQHF. CDR3 coding DNA: TGTGCCAGCTGGACAGGTAATAGCAATCAGCCCCAGCATTTT. Using reference TRBV28 and TRBJ1-5 for the parts outside the CDR3, the full variable domain is DVKVTQSSRYLVKRTGEKVFLECVQDMDHENMFWYRQDPGLGLRLIYFSYDVKMKEKGDIPEGYSVSREKKERFSLILESASTNQTSMYLCASWTGNSNQPQHFGDGTRLSIL.

V usage is TRBV6-5 and J usage is TRBJ2-7; D ambiguous. Between the trimmed V and J ends, which lost 0 bases and 2 bases, there was a span of 11 bases. The CDR3 runs to 15 residues. CDR1 is MNHEY, CDR2 SVGAGI, per germline. CDR3 sequence: CASSYSPDKTYEQYF. DNA for the CDR3: TGTGCCAGCAGTTACTCCCCCGACAAGACCTACGAGCAGTACTTC.

This clone occurred once. The gene calls are TRBV30 and TRBJ2-7, with D possibly TRBD1 on 5 matching bases. The ends were cut back, 0 bases at V and 4 bases at J, with 10 bases in the middle. Germline V gene lookup returns CDR1 GTSNPN and CDR2 SVGIG (reference sequence). This CDR3 has 13 amino acids. CDR3 nucleotide sequence: TGTGCCTGGAGTGTACAGGTTTCTTACGAGCAGTACTTC. This codes for CAWSVQVSYEQYF.

The chain is built from TRBV5-6 and TRBJ1-1; 9 bases map to TRBD1. After removal of 0 bases from V and 4 bases from J, the junction contained 4 bases not matched to a gene. Germline CDR1 reads SGHDT; CDR2 reads YYEEEE. The CDR3 has 15 amino acids. CDR3 in DNA: TGTGCCAGCAGCTTGGGGGACAGGGCGGGCACTGAAGCTTTCTTT. It codes for CASSLGDRAGTEAFF.

This clone was counted between two and nine times. The chain is built from TRBV6-6 and TRBJ1-1; possible D gene TRBD1, 6 bases. Trimming removed 2 bases at V and 4 bases at J, with 8 bases between. Germline V gives CDR1 MNHNY, CDR2 SVGAGI (reference sequence). The CDR3 has 13 amino acids. The CDR3: CASSYQGPTEAFF. The CDR3 region has the DNA TGTGCCAGCAGTTACCAGGGGCCCACTGAAGCTTTCTTT.

The chain combines TRBV27 with TRBJ2-1; 7 nucleotides agree with TRBD1. The CDR3 runs 14 residues. CDR1 and CDR2 from the germline V gene are MNHEY and SMNVEV (reference sequence). V shed 8 bases and J 8 bases; nucleotides not matched to a gene: 12. In DNA, the CDR3 is TGTGCCAGCGCCACGGGACAGATCTGGGATGAGCAGTTCTTC. Its protein is CASATGQIWDEQFF.

The V gene is TRBV29-1, the J gene TRBJ2-3, with 8 bases matching TRBD2. Looked up from germline, CDR1 is SQVTM and CDR2 is ANQGSEA. CDR3 length equals 12 residues. The CDR3 DNA reads as TGCACCGCGGGGGGCCGAGGGGATACGCAGTATTTT. It specifies CTAGGRGDTQYF.

This clone has a handful of counts. The chain links TRBV19 to TRBJ1-1; TRBD1 is a possible D gene (6 bases). Trimming stripped 5 bases from V and 4 bases from J, with 11 bases between. In germline, CDR1 is LNHDA, CDR2 SQIVND (reference sequence). The CDR3 extends over 13 amino acids. The CDR3 DNA is TGTGCCAGTAGTTTCCAAGGGGGCACTGAAGCTTTCTTT. Translation gives CASSFQGGTEAFF.

The chain links TRBV6-5 to TRBJ2-2; D is possibly TRBD2 (6 bases). V was pared by 8 bases and J by 7 bases, with 23 bases between. CDR3 length: 16 amino acids. Germline CDR1 reads MNHEY; CDR2 reads SVGAGI. The CDR3 bases are TGTGCCAGCCGTTCGCCGGGACTCCTAAGGAGCGGGGAGCTGTTTTTT. It yields the protein CASRSPGLLRSGELFF.

CDR3 in DNA: TGTGCCAGCAGCGCCGGACAGGGAGGACGAAATGAAAAACTGTTTTTT. Its protein is CASSAGQGGRNEKLFF. The V gene is TRBV11-2, the J gene TRBJ1-4; 8 bases line up with TRBD1. V lost 5 bases and J lost 5; bases outside the gene matches: 10. Germline lookup yields CDR1 SGHAT and CDR2 FQNNGV. The CDR3 totals 16 residues.

The chain joins TRBV6-6 to TRBJ2-2; D gene ambiguous. Trimming left V 2 bases short and J 4 bases short, with 8 bases between. CDR3 size: 14 residues. Germline CDR1 is MNHNY and CDR2 is SVGAGI (reference sequence). CDR3 sequence (DNA): TGTGCCAGCAGTTACACATCTAGCACCGGGGAGCTGTTTTTT. As protein: CASSYTSSTGELFF.

The chain carries TRBV21-1 and TRBJ2-5; the table assigns TRBD1, which was not confirmed against the DNA. TRBV21-1 is annotated as a pseudogene. The length of the CDR3 is 14 residues. CDR3 sequence reads: CASSKDTDEETQYF. CDR3 nucleotides: TGTGCCAGCAGCAAAGACACAGATGAAGAGACCCAGTACTTC.